These 18 T cell receptor beta chains were all obtained from the same sample, sequenced in a study of OX40 agonist ivuxolimab in advanced cancers. Receptor amplification or capture employed the immunoSEQ multiplex PCR assay. As stored in TCRdb, this immuneACCESS dataset retains in-frame rearrangements with V and J assigned. A fraction of the clones does not appear; measured against another copy, unresolved V genes explain less than half of the discrepancy, and the remainder lacks a known reason. The sample table records under 100,000 clones; approximately 85% of these occur just once. The top ten clonotypes cover 5% to 6.5% of the sample. The source material was CD4+ or CD8+ T cells sorted from blood, sampled in a trial of the OX40 agonist ivuxolimab. These receptors came from an adult with an advanced solid tumor such as melanoma, head and neck, liver or kidney cancer.

J is TRBJ2-3 and V is TRBV20-1, with no clear D. Germline V gene sequence: CDR1 DFQATT, CDR2 SNEGSKA (reference sequence). The CDR3 extends over 11 amino acids. CDR3 amino acids: CSAVPTDTQYF. In DNA form, the CDR3 reads TGCAGCGCGGTTCCCACAGATACGCAGTATTTT.

This clone was found once. The rearrangement uses TRBV6-5 and TRBJ2-7; 7 bases map to TRBD1. Looked up from germline, CDR1 is MNHEY and CDR2 is SVGAGI. Losses at the gene ends were 5 bases for V and 2 bases for J; bases not matched to a gene: 6. CDR3 length equals 14 residues. As DNA, the CDR3 is TGTGCCAGCAGTCAAGGGGGCCCAACCTACGAGCAGTACTTC. This codes for CASSQGGPTYEQYF.

The chain joins TRBV5-8 to TRBJ2-5; perhaps TRBD2 as D (5 bases). The CDR3 has 13 residues. Trimming took off 2 bases at V and 5 bases at J, with 10 bases between the two ends. From germline, CDR1 is SGHTS and CDR2 YDEGEE. The CDR3 sequence: CASSLTSVETQYF. CDR3 sequence (DNA): TGTGCCAGCAGCTTAACTAGTGTGGAGACCCAGTACTTC.

CDR3 in DNA: TGTGCCAGCAGCTTAGGTCCTCGGGGGACAGATACGCAGTATTTT. Translation: CASSLGPRGTDTQYF. The chain is built from TRBV11-2 and TRBJ2-3, with D maybe TRBD2 (6 bases). V lost 1 base and J lost 3, with 11 bases in between. CDR1 is SGHAT, CDR2 FQNNGV, per germline. This CDR3 is 15 amino acids long.

The V gene is TRBV4-1, the J gene TRBJ1-3; D gene uncertain. This CDR3 has 17 amino acids. With 0 bases removed from V and 0 bases from J, the gap between germline ends came to 12 bases. Germline CDR1 MGHRA, CDR2 YSYEKL. The CDR3 DNA reads as TGCGCCAGCAGCCAAGATAGCGGCAGGATCTCTGGAAACACCATATATTTT. Encoded protein: CASSQDSGRISGNTIYF.

The rearrangement joins TRBV10-2 to TRBJ2-4; D might be TRBD1 (5 bases). Trimming shortened V by 3 bases and J by 4 bases, and 10 bases separated the two germline ends. CDR1 and CDR2 (germline): WSHSY, SAAADI. The length of the CDR3 is 14 residues. CDR3: CASSEPTVKNIQYF. The CDR3 DNA is TGCGCCAGCAGTGAACCGACAGTAAAAAACATTCAGTACTTC.

The chain links TRBV4-1 to TRBJ1-1; no definite D call. Germline CDR1 reads MGHRA; CDR2 reads YSYEKL. The CDR3 is 14 residues long. The ends were cut back, 2 bases at V and 0 bases at J, with 7 bases in the middle. CDR3 sequence reads: CASSQPVLNTEAFF. CDR3 coding DNA: TGCGCCAGCAGCCAACCGGTTTTGAACACTGAAGCTTTCTTT.

V usage is TRBV9 and J usage is TRBJ2-2; 7 nucleotides match TRBD2. This CDR3 has 16 amino acids. Germline lookup yields CDR1 SGDLS and CDR2 YYNGEE. Losses at the gene ends were 3 bases for V and 0 bases for J; bases not matched to a gene: 5. In nucleotides, the CDR3 is TGTGCCAGCAGCGCCGTTGGGGGGGCGAACACCGGGGAGCTGTTTTTT. The encoded protein is CASSAVGGANTGELFF.

In this sample, this clone turned up a few times. V and J are TRBV7-9 and TRBJ1-1, with 10 bases lining up with TRBD1. This CDR3 is built from 15 residues. Germline CDR1 reads SEHNR; CDR2 reads FQNEAQ (reference sequence). The J segment lost 3 bases and the V segment lost 5 bases, leaving 6 bases of the junction unmatched. The CDR3 DNA follows: TGTGCCAGCAGCACCCGACAGGGGGCGGACACTGAAGCTTTCTTT. It specifies CASSTRQGADTEAFF.

The chain is built from TRBV6-5 and TRBJ2-2; D call uncertain. The germline gives CDR1 MNHEY, CDR2 SVGAGI. The CDR3 spans 14 residues. Trimming cost V 7 bases and J 2 bases, with 11 bases left between them. CDR3 amino acids: CASTRSLNTGELFF. For the CDR3, the DNA is TGTGCCAGCACTAGGAGTTTAAACACCGGGGAGCTGTTTTTT.

The chain uses TRBV6-6 and TRBJ1-5; D not resolved. The germline gives CDR1 MNHNY, CDR2 SVGAGI (reference sequence). V lost 4 bases to trimming and J lost 5 bases, with 9 bases between them. The CDR3 has 13 residues. The CDR3 here is CASSSGGDQPQHF. The CDR3 nucleotides are TGTGCCAGCAGTTCCGGCGGGGATCAGCCCCAGCATTTT.

The chain carries TRBV19 and TRBJ1-5, with no clear D. V lost 6 bases and J 2 bases, leaving 11 bases between the germline ends. The germline CDR1 and CDR2 sequences are LNHDA and SQIVND (reference sequence). The CDR3 covers 14 residues. CDR3 DNA sequence: TGTGCCAGTAGGAGAGACACGGGCAATCAGCCCCAGCATTTT. This codes for CASRRDTGNQPQHF.

CDR3 in DNA: TGTGCCAGCAGCCGTGGAGGTACGGATCAGCCCCAGCATTTT. Its translation is CASSRGGTDQPQHF. J is TRBJ1-5 and V is TRBV7-2; D not resolved. Trimming cost V 5 bases and J 5 bases, with 13 bases left between them. Germline V gives CDR1 SGHTA, CDR2 FQGNSA. The CDR3 is 14 amino acids.

The gene calls are TRBV5-1 and TRBJ2-5, with a tentative D call TRBD2 (5 bases). There are 11 residues in the CDR3. Germline assignment: CDR1 SGHRS and CDR2 YFSETQ. Deletions cut 2 bases from V and 11 bases from J, with 10 bases between. The CDR3 protein is CASSFGGEQYF. The CDR3 DNA is TGCGCCAGCAGCTTCGGTGGGGAGCAGTACTTC.

Written as DNA, the CDR3 is TGTGCCAGCAGCCCCTTTGCGGGACAGGGAAACTATGGCTACACCTTC. Translation gives CASSPFAGQGNYGYTF. The chain joins TRBV9 to TRBJ1-2; TRBD1 agrees at 9 bases. Germline CDR1 is SGDLS and CDR2 is YYNGEE. With 4 bases clipped from V and 2 bases from J, the junction kept 9 bases outside the gene matches. The CDR3 has 16 amino acids.

The chain couples TRBV11-2 to TRBJ1-2; D is ambiguous. The CDR3 extends over 14 amino acids. The V gene's germline CDR1 is SGHAT and CDR2 FQNNGV. Between the trimmed V and J ends, which lost 2 bases and 8 bases, there was a span of 15 bases. The CDR3: CASSLTPIGSGYTF. The CDR3 DNA is TGTGCCAGCAGCTTAACCCCTATAGGGTCGGGCTACACCTTC.

The rearrangement links TRBV19 to TRBJ2-3; 12 bases map to TRBD2. Per the germline V gene, CDR1 is LNHDA and CDR2 is SQIVND (reference sequence). J gave up 5 bases and V 6 bases, and 6 bases lay outside the gene matches. The CDR3 has 15 residues. The CDR3 nucleotides are TGTGCCAGTAGGACTAGCGGGAGTTCAGGAGATACGCAGTATTTT. Translating gives CASRTSGSSGDTQYF.

This chain joins TRBV27 and TRBJ2-7, with D possibly TRBD1 on 5 matching bases. The germline V gene encodes CDR1 MNHEY and CDR2 SMNVEV (reference sequence). CDR3 length: 14 residues. The V and J ends lost 6 bases and 0 bases respectively, with 12 bases between them. This CDR3 is CASRTQDNSYEQYF. DNA of the CDR3: TGTGCCAGCAGGACTCAGGACAACTCCTACGAGCAGTACTTC.